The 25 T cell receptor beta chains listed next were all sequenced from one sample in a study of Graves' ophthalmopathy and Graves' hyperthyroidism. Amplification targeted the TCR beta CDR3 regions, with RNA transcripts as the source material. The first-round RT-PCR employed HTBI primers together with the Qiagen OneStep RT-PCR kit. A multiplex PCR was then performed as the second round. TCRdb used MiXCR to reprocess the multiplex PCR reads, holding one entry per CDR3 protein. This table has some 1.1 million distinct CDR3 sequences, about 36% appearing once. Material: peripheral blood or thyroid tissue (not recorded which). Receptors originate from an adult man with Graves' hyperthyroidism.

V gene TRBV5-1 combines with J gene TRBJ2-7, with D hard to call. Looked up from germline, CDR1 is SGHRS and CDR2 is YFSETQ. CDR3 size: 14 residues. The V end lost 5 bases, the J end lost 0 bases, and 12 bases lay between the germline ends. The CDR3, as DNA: TGCGCCAGCAGGGGAACTTACAGCTCCTACGAGCAGTACTTC. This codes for CASRGTYSSYEQYF.

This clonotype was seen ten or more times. For the CDR3, the DNA is TGTGCCAGCAGCCAAGAGTGGGGACAGCCTCGGGGCTACACCTTC. This sequence encodes CASSQEWGQPRGYTF. V gene TRBV14 combines with J gene TRBJ1-2, with TRBD1 matching over 7 bases. The germline V gene has CDR1 SGHDN and CDR2 FVKESK. The CDR3 is made up of 15 amino acids. J gave up 8 bases and V 0 bases, and 9 bases lay outside the gene matches. The variable domain in full, completed from reference TRBV14 and TRBJ1-2, reads EAGVTQFPSHSVIEKGQTVTLRCDPISGHDNLYWYRRVMGKEIKFLLHFVKESKQDESGMPNNRFLAERTGGTYSTLKVQPAELEDSGVYFCASSQEWGQPRGYTFGSGTRLTVV.

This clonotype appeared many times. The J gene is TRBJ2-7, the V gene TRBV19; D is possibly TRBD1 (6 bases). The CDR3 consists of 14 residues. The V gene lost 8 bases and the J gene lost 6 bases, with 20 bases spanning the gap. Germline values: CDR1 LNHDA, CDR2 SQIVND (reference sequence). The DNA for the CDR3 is TGTGCCAGTGGTACAGGGCACTTAGTGAGCGAGCAGTACTTC. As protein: CASGTGHLVSEQYF.

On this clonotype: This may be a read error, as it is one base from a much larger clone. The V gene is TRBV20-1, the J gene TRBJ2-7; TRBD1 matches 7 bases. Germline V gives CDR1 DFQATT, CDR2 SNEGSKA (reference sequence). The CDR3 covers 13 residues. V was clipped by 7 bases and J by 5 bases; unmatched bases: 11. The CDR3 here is CSVTGQLIHEQYF. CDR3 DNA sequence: TGCAGTGTTACGGGACAGCTAATCCACGAGCAGTACTTC.

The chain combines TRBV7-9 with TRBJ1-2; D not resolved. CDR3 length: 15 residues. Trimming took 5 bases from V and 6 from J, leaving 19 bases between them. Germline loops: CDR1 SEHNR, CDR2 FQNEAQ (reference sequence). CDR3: CASSTALSAKDGYTF. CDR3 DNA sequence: TGTGCCAGCAGCACAGCCCTGTCCGCCAAGGATGGCTACACCTTC. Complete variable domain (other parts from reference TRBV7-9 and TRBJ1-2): DTGVSQNPRHKITKRGQNVTFRCDPISEHNRLYWYRQTLGQGPEFLTYFQNEAQLEKSRLLSDRFSAERPKGSFSTLEIQRTEQGDSAMYLCASSTALSAKDGYTFGSGTRLTVV.

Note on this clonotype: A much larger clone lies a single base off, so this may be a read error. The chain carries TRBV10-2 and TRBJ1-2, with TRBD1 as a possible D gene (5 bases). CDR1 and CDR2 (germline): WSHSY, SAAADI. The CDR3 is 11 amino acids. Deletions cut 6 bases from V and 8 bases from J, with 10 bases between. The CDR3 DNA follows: TGCGCCAGCAGGGACAATCGAGGCTACACCTTC. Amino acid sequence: CASRDNRGYTF.

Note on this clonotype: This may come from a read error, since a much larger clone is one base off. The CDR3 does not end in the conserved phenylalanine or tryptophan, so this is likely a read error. For the CDR3, the DNA is TGTGCCAGCAGCTCGCCGGGACAGGACATGAACACTGAAGCTTTCCTT. It specifies CASSSPGQDMNTEAFL. V usage is TRBV7-9 and J usage is TRBJ1-1, with TRBD1 matching over 8 bases. The CDR3 loop spans 16 amino acids. Germline V gene data show CDR1 as SEHNR and CDR2 as FQNEAQ (reference sequence). V lost 4 bases to trimming and J lost 0 bases; unmatched junction nucleotides: 7.

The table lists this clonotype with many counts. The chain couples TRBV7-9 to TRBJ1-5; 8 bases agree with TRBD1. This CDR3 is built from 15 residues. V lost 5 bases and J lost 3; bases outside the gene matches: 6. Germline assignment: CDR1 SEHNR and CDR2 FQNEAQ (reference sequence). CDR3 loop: CASSDGQGPNQPQHF. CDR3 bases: TGTGCCAGCAGCGACGGACAGGGCCCCAATCAGCCCCAGCATTTT.

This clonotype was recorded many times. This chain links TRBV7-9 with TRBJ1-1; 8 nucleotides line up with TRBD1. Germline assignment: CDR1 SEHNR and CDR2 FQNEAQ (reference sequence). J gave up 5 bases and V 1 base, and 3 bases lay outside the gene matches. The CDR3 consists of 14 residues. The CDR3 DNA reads TGTGCCAGCAGCTTAGGACAGGGGTGGACTGAAGCTTTCTTT. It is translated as CASSLGQGWTEAFF.

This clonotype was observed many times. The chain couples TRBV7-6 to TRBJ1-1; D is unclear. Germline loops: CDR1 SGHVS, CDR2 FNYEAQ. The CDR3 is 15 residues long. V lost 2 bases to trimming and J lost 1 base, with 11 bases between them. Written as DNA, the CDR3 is TGTGCCAGCAGCTTAATGTACGGACCGAACACTGAAGCTTTCTTT. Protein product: CASSLMYGPNTEAFF.

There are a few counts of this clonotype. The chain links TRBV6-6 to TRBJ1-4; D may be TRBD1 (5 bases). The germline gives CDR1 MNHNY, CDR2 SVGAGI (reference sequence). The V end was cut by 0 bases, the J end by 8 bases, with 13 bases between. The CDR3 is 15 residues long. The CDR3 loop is CASSYSGREEEKLFF. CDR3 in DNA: TGTGCCAGCAGTTACTCGGGCAGGGAGGAGGAAAAACTGTTTTTT.

Written as DNA, the CDR3 is TGCGCCAGCAGCCAAGAAGTGATGGGACACCTCTACGAGCAGTACTTC. Translation gives CASSQEVMGHLYEQYF. The gene calls are TRBV4-1 and TRBJ2-7; tentatively, D is TRBD1 (6 bases). The V gene's germline CDR1 is MGHRA and CDR2 YSYEKL. This CDR3 comprises 16 residues. Trimming removed 0 bases from V and 3 bases from J, with 15 bases in between.

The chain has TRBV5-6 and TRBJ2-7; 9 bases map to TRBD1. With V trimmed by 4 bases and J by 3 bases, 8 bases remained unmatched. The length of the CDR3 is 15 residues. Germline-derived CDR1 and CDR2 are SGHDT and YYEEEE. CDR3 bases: TGTGCCAGCAGCCCAAGGGACAGGGTTGACTACGAGCAGTACTTC. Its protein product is CASSPRDRVDYEQYF.

CDR3 loop: CASSRGGQASTEAFF. CDR3 DNA sequence: TGTGCCAGCAGCAGAGGGGGACAGGCCAGCACTGAAGCTTTCTTT. The chain carries TRBV7-2 and TRBJ1-1; 8 nucleotides line up with TRBD1. The CDR3 has 15 amino acids. CDR1 is SGHTA, CDR2 FQGNSA, per germline. Trimming cost V 5 bases and J 4 bases; bases outside gene matches: 9.

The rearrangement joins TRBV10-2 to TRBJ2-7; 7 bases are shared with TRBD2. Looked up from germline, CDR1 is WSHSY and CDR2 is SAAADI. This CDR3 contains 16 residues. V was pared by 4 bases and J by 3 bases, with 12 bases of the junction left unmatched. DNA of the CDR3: TGCGCCAGCAGTGCCGGTCAAGGGACTATATTCTACGAGCAGTACTTC. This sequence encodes CASSAGQGTIFYEQYF.

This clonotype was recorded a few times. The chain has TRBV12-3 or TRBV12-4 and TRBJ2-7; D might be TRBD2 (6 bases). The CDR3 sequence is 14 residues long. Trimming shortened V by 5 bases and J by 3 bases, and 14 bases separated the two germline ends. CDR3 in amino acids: CASSLRDGDYEQYF. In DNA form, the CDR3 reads TGTGCCAGCAGTCTGCGGGACGGGGACTACGAGCAGTACTTC.

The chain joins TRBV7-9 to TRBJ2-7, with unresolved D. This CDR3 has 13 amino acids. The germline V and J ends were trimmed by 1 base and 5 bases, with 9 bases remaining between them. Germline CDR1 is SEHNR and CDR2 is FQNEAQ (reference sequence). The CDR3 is CASSLGPQDEQYF. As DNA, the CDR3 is TGTGCCAGCAGCTTAGGCCCCCAAGACGAGCAGTACTTC.

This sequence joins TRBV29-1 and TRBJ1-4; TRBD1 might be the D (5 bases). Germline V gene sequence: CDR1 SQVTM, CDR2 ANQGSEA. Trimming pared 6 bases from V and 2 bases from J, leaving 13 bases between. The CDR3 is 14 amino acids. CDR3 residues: CSVNYRGTNEKLFF. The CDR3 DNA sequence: TGCAGCGTGAACTACCGGGGCACTAATGAAAAACTGTTTTTT.

This chain's CDR3 is CASSLDLIATYEQYF. Written as DNA, the CDR3 is TGTGCCAGCAGTTTGGATCTAATCGCAACGTACGAGCAGTACTTC. V usage is TRBV28 and J usage is TRBJ2-7; no clear D gene. V gave up 3 bases and J gave up 4 bases, with 16 bases separating them. The CDR3 contains 15 residues. CDR1 is MDHEN, CDR2 SYDVKM, per germline.

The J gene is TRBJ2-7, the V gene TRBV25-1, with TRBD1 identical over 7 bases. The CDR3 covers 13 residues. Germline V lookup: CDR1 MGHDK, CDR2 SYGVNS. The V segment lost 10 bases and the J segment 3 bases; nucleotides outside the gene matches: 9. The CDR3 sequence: CAISRQGDYEQYF. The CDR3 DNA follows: TGTGCCATCTCAAGACAGGGTGACTACGAGCAGTACTTC.

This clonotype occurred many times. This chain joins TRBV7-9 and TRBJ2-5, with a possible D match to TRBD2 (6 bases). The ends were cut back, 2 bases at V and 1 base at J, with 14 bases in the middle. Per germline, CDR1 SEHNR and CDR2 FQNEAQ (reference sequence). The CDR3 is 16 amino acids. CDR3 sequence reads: CASSLYGSVLQETQYF. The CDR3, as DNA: TGTGCCAGCAGCTTATACGGGAGCGTACTCCAAGAGACCCAGTACTTC.

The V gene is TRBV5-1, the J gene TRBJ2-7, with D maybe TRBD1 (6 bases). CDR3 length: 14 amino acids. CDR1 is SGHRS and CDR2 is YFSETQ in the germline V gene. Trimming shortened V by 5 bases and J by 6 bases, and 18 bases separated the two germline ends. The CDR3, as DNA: TGCGCCAGCAGTGGGTACAGGGACGTGGGCGAGCAGTACTTC. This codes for CASSGYRDVGEQYF.

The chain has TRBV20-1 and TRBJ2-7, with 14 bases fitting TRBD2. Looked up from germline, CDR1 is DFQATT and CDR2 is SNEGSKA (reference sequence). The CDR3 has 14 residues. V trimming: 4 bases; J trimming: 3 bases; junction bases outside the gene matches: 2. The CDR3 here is CSATGTSGGYEQYF. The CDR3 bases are TGCAGTGCTACGGGGACTAGCGGGGGCTACGAGCAGTACTTC.

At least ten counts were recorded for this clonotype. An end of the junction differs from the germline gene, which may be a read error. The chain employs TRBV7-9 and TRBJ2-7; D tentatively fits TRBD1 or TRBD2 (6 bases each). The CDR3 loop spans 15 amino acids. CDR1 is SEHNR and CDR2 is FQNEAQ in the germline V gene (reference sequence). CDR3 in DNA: TGTGCCAGCAGCGCCACGCCTGCCGGGGGCACGGTGGAGAACTTC. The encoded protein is CASSATPAGGTVENF.

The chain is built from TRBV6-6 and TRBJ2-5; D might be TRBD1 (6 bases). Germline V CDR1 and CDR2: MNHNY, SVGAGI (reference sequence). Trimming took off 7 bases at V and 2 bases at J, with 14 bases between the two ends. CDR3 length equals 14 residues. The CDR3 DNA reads TGTGCCAGCAACCCGGACAGCCATCAAGAGACCCAGTACTTC. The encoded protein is CASNPDSHQETQYF.